This T cell receptor beta chain is from a study of T cells after yellow fever vaccination. UMIs and a universal primer site were added when TCR cDNA was made by 5'RACE template switching. One entry per CDR3 protein, called by TCRdb with MiXCR from the 5' RACE reads. The sample includes around 310,000 distinct CDR3 sequences, 3.5% to 4.5% of them seen just once. The specimen was PBMCs, collected 15 days after the yellow fever booster vaccination. The source is a man between 18 and 29 years old who received the YFV17D yellow fever vaccine.

The CDR3 coding sequence is TGCGCCAGCAGCCAAGATTGGACAGGCAATCAGCCCCAGCATTTT. Translating it yields CASSQDWTGNQPQHF. This sequence joins TRBV4-3 and TRBJ1-5; D may be TRBD1 (6 bases). CDR3 length: 15 amino acids. V lost 0 bases to trimming and J lost 2 bases, with 8 bases between them. Germline values: CDR1 LGHNA, CDR2 YSLEER.